The 31 T cell receptor beta chains given below trace back to one sample, sequenced in a study of blood T cell repertoires in COVID-19. Data came from immunoSEQ multiplex PCR; TCRdb stores just in-frame clones and leaves some out. The table includes about 12,000 clones, about 73% detected once. Specimen: peripheral blood. These receptor sequences come from a human donor in a cohort sampled during active COVID-19.

The rearrangement links TRBV6-2 or TRBV6-3 to TRBJ2-7; D is unclear. Trimming took off 3 bases at V and 3 bases at J, with 3 bases between the two ends. The germline V gene has CDR1 MNHEY and CDR2 SVGEGT. The CDR3 has 11 amino acids. The CDR3 sequence: CASSYYYEQYF. CDR3 nucleotide sequence: TGTGCCAGCAGTTATTACTACGAGCAGTACTTC.

The chain recombines TRBV30 with TRBJ1-1; a possible D gene is TRBD1 (5 bases). Germline V gene data show CDR1 as GTSNPN and CDR2 as SVGIG (reference sequence). Trimming removed 1 base from V and 5 bases from J, with 11 bases in between. The CDR3 has 13 amino acids. For the CDR3, the DNA is TGTGCCTGGAGTGAGCAGGGTGGGACTGAAGCTTTCTTT. Translating gives CAWSEQGGTEAFF.

The rearrangement uses TRBV28 and TRBJ2-6; possibly TRBD2 for D (5 bases). Germline CDR1 reads MDHEN; CDR2 reads SYDVKM. V was clipped by 4 bases and J by 1 base, with 20 bases between them. This CDR3 contains 19 residues. CDR3 in DNA: TGTGCCAGCAGTTCTTTACTGCGGGTCACACTATCTGGGGCCAACGTCCTGACTTTC. Residues: CASSSLLRVTLSGANVLTF.

The J gene is TRBJ1-5, the V gene TRBV6-6; D may be TRBD1 (6 bases). Germline assignment: CDR1 MNHNY and CDR2 SVGAGI (reference sequence). The germline V and J ends were trimmed by 7 bases and 4 bases, with 11 bases remaining between them. CDR3 length equals 13 residues. The CDR3 DNA reads TGTGCCAGCAATACAGGGCTAAATCAGCCCCAGCATTTT. This gives the protein CASNTGLNQPQHF.

The chain carries TRBV13 and TRBJ2-1; 8 bases agree with TRBD1. The J segment lost 7 bases and the V segment lost 4 bases, leaving 9 bases of the junction unmatched. Germline V lookup: CDR1 PRHDT, CDR2 FYEKMQ (reference sequence). The CDR3 is made up of 15 amino acids. CDR3 DNA: TGTGCCAGCAGCTCATCTGGACAGGGTGGGAATGAGCAGTTCTTC. It translates to CASSSSGQGGNEQFF.

This chain joins TRBV5-1 and TRBJ1-3; tentatively, D is TRBD1 (5 bases). V was trimmed by 4 bases and J by 7 bases, leaving 18 bases between them. The length of the CDR3 is 15 residues. Germline V gene sequence: CDR1 SGHRS, CDR2 YFSETQ. In nucleotides, the CDR3 is TGCGCCAGCAGCCCCTACCAGGGTATTGGTAACACCATATATTTT. Translation: CASSPYQGIGNTIYF.

V gene TRBV2 combines with J gene TRBJ1-1, with D maybe TRBD1 (5 bases). Germline lookup yields CDR1 SNHLY and CDR2 FYNNEI. The CDR3 runs to 13 residues. V shed 7 bases and J shed 3 bases, with 12 bases lying between them. This CDR3 reads CASKKQGDTEAFF. The CDR3 DNA follows: TGTGCCAGCAAAAAGCAGGGTGACACTGAAGCTTTCTTT.

The chain is built from TRBV10-2 and TRBJ1-3; TRBD1 matches 8 bases. The CDR3 sequence is 12 residues long. Unmatched junction bases numbered 3, after V lost 7 bases and J lost 7 bases. Germline loops: CDR1 WSHSY, CDR2 SAAADI. The CDR3 loop reads CASTGGFNTIYF. The CDR3 bases are TGCGCCAGCACAGGGGGCTTTAACACCATATATTTT.

This clone was observed a few times. The V call is TRBV19, the J call TRBJ1-6; the D is unclear. This CDR3 contains 15 residues. V was trimmed by 4 bases and J by 2 bases, leaving 9 bases between them. Germline V gene data show CDR1 as LNHDA and CDR2 as SQIVND (reference sequence). The CDR3, as DNA: TGTGCCAGTAGTACCCAACAAACCTATAATTCACCCCTCCACTTT. This translates into CASSTQQTYNSPLHF.

This clone was counted between two and nine times. The CDR3 is CASRQNYGYTF. DNA for the CDR3: TGTGCCAGTCGACAGAACTATGGCTACACCTTC. V gene TRBV19 combines with J gene TRBJ1-2, with D tentatively TRBD1 (5 bases). Trimming cost V 8 bases and J 2 bases, with 6 bases left between them. CDR1 LNHDA and CDR2 SQIVND come from the germline V gene (reference sequence). CDR3 size: 11 residues.

This clone was seen more than once but under ten times. The chain joins TRBV7-9 to TRBJ1-2; 7 nucleotides match TRBD1. The CDR3 has 14 amino acids. Germline CDR1 reads SEHNR; CDR2 reads FQNEAQ (reference sequence). Losses at the gene ends were 7 bases for V and 8 bases for J; bases not matched to a gene: 13. CDR3 region: CASNLGWQGEGYTF. The CDR3 DNA sequence: TGTGCCAGCAACCTCGGATGGCAGGGGGAAGGCTACACCTTC.

The chain joins TRBV19 to TRBJ1-5; no reliable D call. Germline CDR1 and CDR2: LNHDA and SQIVND (reference sequence). V was shortened by 3 bases and J by 2 bases, with 17 bases between the two germline ends. The length of the CDR3 is 17 residues. Written as DNA, the CDR3 is TGTGCCAGTAGTATTTATGGGCCGTCCCTCGGCAATCAGCCCCAGCATTTT. It specifies CASSIYGPSLGNQPQHF.

This clone occurred a few times. The chain recombines TRBV18 with TRBJ2-3, with 11 nucleotides matching TRBD2. The germline V gene has CDR1 KGHSH and CDR2 LQKENI. The trim removed 4 bases at V and 2 bases at J, leaving 5 bases unmatched. CDR3 size: 16 residues. CDR3 sequence reads: CASSQRTSGYTDTQYF. The CDR3 DNA reads TGTGCCAGCTCACAGAGGACTAGCGGGTACACAGATACGCAGTATTTT.

The V call is TRBV4-1, the J call TRBJ2-7; D not certain. Trimming removed 0 bases at V and 0 bases at J, with 6 bases between. Germline lookup yields CDR1 MGHRA and CDR2 YSYEKL. The CDR3 sequence is 14 residues long. The chain's CDR3 is CASSQEHTSYEQYF. The CDR3 region has the DNA TGCGCCAGCAGCCAAGAACATACCTCCTACGAGCAGTACTTC.

To note about this clone: A read error may account for a junction end that differs from germline. The rearrangement links TRBV30 to TRBJ1-2; D gene ambiguous. Germline V gene data show CDR1 as GTSNPN and CDR2 as SVGIG (reference sequence). The CDR3 loop spans 15 amino acids. The DNA for the CDR3 is TGTGCCTGGAGTGTAACCGGGATCCAAAACTATCGCTACACCTTC. Translation: CAWSVTGIQNYRYTF.

This clone was seen only a few times. The chain is built from TRBV28 and TRBJ2-7; the D gene is possibly TRBD1 (6 bases). CDR3 length: 17 residues. Germline assignment: CDR1 MDHEN and CDR2 SYDVKM. V lost 1 base to trimming and J lost 4 bases, with 20 bases between them. The CDR3 region has the DNA TGTGCCAGCAGTTTATATTCCATCCGGACAGTGCCTTACGAGCAGTACTTC. This gives the protein CASSLYSIRTVPYEQYF.

Here the CDR3 DNA reads TGTGCCAGCAGCTTAGCGGGGGCGGGTTACGAGCAGTACTTC. As protein: CASSLAGAGYEQYF. The V and J genes are TRBV7-2 and TRBJ2-7; a weak D match, TRBD1 (6 bases). The V end lost 0 bases, the J end lost 4 bases, and 10 bases lay between the germline ends. The CDR3 runs to 14 residues. Germline V gene sequence: CDR1 SGHTA, CDR2 FQGNSA.

This clone has a handful of counts. The chain recombines TRBV19 with TRBJ1-1; D not resolved. Between the trimmed V and J ends, which lost 5 bases and 0 bases, there was a span of 13 bases. The CDR3 runs to 15 residues. Germline lookup yields CDR1 LNHDA and CDR2 SQIVND (reference sequence). The CDR3 loop reads CASSPAAVMNTEAFF. CDR3 nucleotide sequence: TGTGCCAGTAGTCCGGCGGCAGTCATGAACACTGAAGCTTTCTTT.

The V gene is TRBV25-1, the J gene TRBJ1-1, with D possibly TRBD1 on 6 matching bases. CDR1 is MGHDK and CDR2 is SYGVNS in the germline V gene. V was cut by 4 bases and J by 1 base, with 13 bases left in between. The CDR3 length is 15 residues. CDR3 loop: CASSGWTDSNTEAFF. The CDR3 DNA is TGTGCCAGCAGTGGATGGACAGACTCGAACACTGAAGCTTTCTTT.

Only a few counts were recorded for this clone. V usage is TRBV7-6 and J usage is TRBJ2-2; D is possibly TRBD1 (6 bases). The CDR3 is made up of 14 amino acids. V lost 7 bases to trimming and J lost 3 bases, with 12 bases between them. Germline assignment: CDR1 SGHVS and CDR2 FNYEAQ. For the CDR3, the DNA is TGTGCCAGCACCCAGGGGCTCCACACCGGGGAGCTGTTTTTT. Translating it yields CASTQGLHTGELFF.

The V call is TRBV5-8, the J call TRBJ1-2; 7 bases fit TRBD1. The CDR3 has 14 residues. V was clipped by 4 bases and J by 3 bases; unmatched bases: 6. The germline V gene has CDR1 SGHTS and CDR2 YDEGEE. The CDR3 region has the DNA TGTGCCAGCAGCCTGACCGGGACAGACTATGGCTACACCTTC. Protein sequence: CASSLTGTDYGYTF.

CDR3 sequence: CASRGTTNEKLFF. CDR3 bases: TGTGCCTCTCGGGGGACCACTAATGAAAAACTGTTTTTT. The chain combines TRBV30 with TRBJ1-4; TRBD1 is a possible D gene (5 bases). The germline V gene has CDR1 GTSNPN and CDR2 SVGIG (reference sequence). Trimming left V 7 bases short and J 2 bases short, with 11 bases between. The CDR3 covers 13 residues.

The chain employs TRBV7-2 and TRBJ1-2; D is possibly TRBD1 (5 bases). Germline-derived CDR1 and CDR2 are SGHTA and FQGNSA. The CDR3 has 15 amino acids. The V end lost 5 bases, the J end lost 4 bases, and 17 bases lay between the germline ends. The DNA of the CDR3 is TGTGCCAGCAGCCTAAAACGGGGGGACTTCTATGGCTACACCTTC. It translates to CASSLKRGDFYGYTF.

This clone has just one count. V and J are TRBV5-4 and TRBJ1-3; D perhaps matches TRBD1 (5 bases). The ends were cut back, 4 bases at V and 0 bases at J, with 14 bases in the middle. This CDR3 is 16 amino acids long. Germline loops: CDR1 SGHNT, CDR2 YYREEE (reference sequence). DNA for the CDR3: TGTGCCAGCAGCCCGGGCCCGGGGGACTCTGGAAACACCATATATTTT. Residues: CASSPGPGDSGNTIYF. Looking up the rest from reference TRBV5-4 and TRBJ1-3 gives the full variable domain: ETGVTQSPTHLIKTRGQQVTLRCSSQSGHNTVSWYQQALGQGPQFIFQYYREEENGRGNFPPRFSGLQFPNYSSELNVNALELDDSALYLCASSPGPGDSGNTIYFGEGSWLTVV.

V and J are TRBV6-6 and TRBJ2-3; D gene unclear. V lost 1 base and J lost 6, with 8 bases in between. Germline CDR1 MNHNY, CDR2 SVGAGI (reference sequence). This CDR3 contains 13 residues. The CDR3 here is CASSYFVPDTQYF. The DNA for the CDR3 is TGTGCCAGCAGTTACTTCGTTCCGGATACGCAGTATTTT.

The chain has TRBV5-8 and TRBJ2-1; 8 nucleotides agree with TRBD2. This CDR3 comprises 15 residues. Germline V gene lookup returns CDR1 SGHTS and CDR2 YDEGEE. The V segment lost 0 bases and the J segment 5 bases; nucleotides outside the gene matches: 4. As DNA, the CDR3 is TGTGCCAGCAGCTTGGTCGGGGGGGACCACAATGAGCAGTTCTTC. This sequence encodes CASSLVGGDHNEQFF.

The rearrangement uses TRBV18 and TRBJ1-3; tentatively, D is TRBD1 (5 bases). Trimming stripped 5 bases from V and 3 bases from J, with 11 bases between. The CDR3 is 14 residues long. CDR1 and CDR2 (germline): KGHSH, LQKENI. In nucleotides, the CDR3 is TGTGCCAGCTCATTCAGGGAAGATGGAAACACCATATATTTT. This gives the protein CASSFREDGNTIYF.

CDR3: CAISDLGGADYGYTF. In nucleotides, the CDR3 is TGTGCCATCAGTGACTTAGGGGGCGCGGACTATGGCTACACCTTC. V gene TRBV10-3 combines with J gene TRBJ1-2; 7 bases are a match to TRBD1. J gave up 3 bases and V 3 bases, and 7 bases lay outside the gene matches. CDR3 length: 15 residues. Germline V gives CDR1 ENHRY, CDR2 SYGVKD.

The chain carries TRBV12-5 and TRBJ1-3; D is undetermined. The CDR3 loop spans 14 amino acids. Trimming left V 9 bases short and J 0 bases short, with 12 bases between. CDR1 and CDR2 from the germline V gene are LGHNT and FRNRAP. CDR3: CASRRGYSGNTIYF. The CDR3 DNA reads as TGTGCTAGCCGTCGGGGATACTCTGGAAACACCATATATTTT.

V and J are TRBV2 and TRBJ2-7, with TRBD2 matching over 10 bases. The CDR3 extends over 15 amino acids. The germline CDR1 and CDR2 sequences are SNHLY and FYNNEI. The V segment lost 5 bases and the J segment 2 bases; nucleotides outside the gene matches: 6. CDR3 region: CASSSQRGGAYEQYF. The CDR3 DNA reads as TGTGCCAGCAGTTCACAGCGGGGGGGAGCCTACGAGCAGTACTTC.

This chain joins TRBV28 and TRBJ1-2; 7 nucleotides match TRBD1. The V and J ends lost 5 bases and 8 bases, in that order; junction bases with no gene match: 2. Germline V lookup: CDR1 MDHEN, CDR2 SYDVKM. The CDR3 length is 11 residues. CDR3 coding DNA: TGTGCCAGCAGTACAGGGGACGGCTACACCTTC. It yields the protein CASSTGDGYTF.